This TCR beta chain was observed in a study of long-term antiretroviral therapy in people with HIV. The ends were cut back, 2 bases at V and 7 bases at J, with 18 bases in the middle. Looked up from germline, CDR1 is SGHTA and CDR2 is FQGTGA. The CDR3 extends over 16 amino acids. Study observations and caveats: Dominant in the repertoire at all time points were clones expanded before ART. HIV repertoires had narrower CDR3 length ranges than controls.

The sample holds a few counts of this clone. Its antigen is undetermined. Investigators performed immunoSEQ version v3.0 at survey level. Some clones are missing from TCRdb's copy, which holds only in-frame ones; the method was immunoSEQ multiplex PCR. Of tens of thousands of clones listed, around nine tenths are singletons. This chain links TRBV7-3 with TRBJ2-1; possibly TRBD2 for D (6 bases). This receptor was taken from a woman aged 45-59 years with HIV. This specimen consisted of unsorted PBMCs, obtained 0.1 years before starting antiretroviral therapy. In DNA, the CDR3 is TGTGCCAGCAGCTTAGCCCCTTGGCGGGGTGGGAATGAGCAGTTCTTC. Amino acids: CASSLAPWRGGNEQFF. The full variable domain, rest sourced from reference TRBV7-3 and TRBJ2-1, is GAGVSQTPSNKVTEKGKYVELRCDPISGHTALYWYRQSLGQGPEFLIYFQGTGAADDSGLPNDRFFAVRPEGSVSTLKIQRTERGDSAVYLCASSLAPWRGGNEQFFGPGTRLTVL.